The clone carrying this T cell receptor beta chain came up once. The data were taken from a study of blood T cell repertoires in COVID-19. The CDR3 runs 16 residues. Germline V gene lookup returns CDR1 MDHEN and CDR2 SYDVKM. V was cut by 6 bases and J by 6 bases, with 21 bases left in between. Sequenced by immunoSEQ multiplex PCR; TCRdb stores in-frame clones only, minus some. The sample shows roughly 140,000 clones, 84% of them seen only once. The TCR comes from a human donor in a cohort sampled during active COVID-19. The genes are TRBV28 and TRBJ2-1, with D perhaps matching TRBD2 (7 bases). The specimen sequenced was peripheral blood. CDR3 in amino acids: CASRMPGGGAGNEQFF. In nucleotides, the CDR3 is TGTGCCAGCAGGATGCCAGGCGGGGGCGCCGGCAATGAGCAGTTCTTC.